This T cell receptor (beta chain) was profiled in a study of T-cell memory formation after mild COVID-19 (dated by TCRdb to the early 2020s). Looking at the study overall: TCR sequence clusters from the two donors were found to be largely donor specific. Longitudinal TCRalpha and TCRbeta repertoire sequencing tracked T-cell clones expanding and contracting after mild COVID-19 in two donors. The cohort comprised two young, previously healthy adult volunteers, one female and one male.

From the germline V gene, CDR1 is MNHEY and CDR2 is SVGEGT. Counted from cysteine to phenylalanine, this CDR3 has 13 amino acids. Of the read, only the CDR3 DNA is kept; its 39 bases are in frame from base 1. The germline V end is reduced by 6 bases and the J end by 6 bases; junction bases left unmatched: 8. Regarding this clonotype: Its antigen target is currently unknown. No much larger clone exists at a distance of one base, and base qualities are not known.

Paper-wide results and their limitations: Clones contracting from day 15 to 85 had balanced CD4/CD8 phenotypes, while a second wave expanding from day 15 to 37 was biased towards CD4+. Only a couple of mild cases were covered by the study, and larger cohorts that include severe cases with pre-infection samples were considered necessary. Some responding clones were detected in pre-infection memory, suggesting pre-existing cross-reactive memory T cells joined the SARS-CoV-2 response. Contracting CD4+ clones appeared mostly in the CM and EM memory subsets, whereas CD8+ clones were enriched in EMRA. SARS-CoV-2 specificity of the second-wave clones peaking on day 37 was not confirmed.

Ficoll-Paque density gradient centrifugation was used to isolate PBMCs. Instrument on record: Illumina NovaSeq 6000. Using 5'RACE with constant-segment primers, TCRalpha and TCRbeta cDNA libraries were constructed, with sample barcodes and unique molecular identifiers added in the process. Trizol reagent was used to extract RNA from every sample. Libraries were amplified in two PCR steps, with a second sample barcode and Illumina TruSeq adapters added in the second step. Sequencing of libraries was performed on an Illumina NovaSeq with 2 x 150 bp paired-end reads. The paper's processing steps were these. The reads were demultiplexed and collapsed into UMI-guided consensus sequences using migec v1.2.7. Using mixcr v2.1.11, UMI consensuses were aligned to TRA and TRB V and J templates and then assembled into clonotypes. A clonotype was counted as expanded or contracted only if both edgeR and NoisET called the change significant, with noise models trained on biological replicates. For edgeR calls, the cutoffs were a false discovery rate-adjusted p below 0.01 and a log2 fold-change threshold of 1. As an exploratory analysis of dynamics, PCA with hierarchical clustering was applied to max-normalized trajectories of the 1000 most abundant clonotypes. The CD4 or CD8 phenotype of responding clones was assigned using the separately sequenced CD4+ and CD8+ repertoires. Starting from the raw public reads, TCRdb applied fastp trimming at Q25, assembled clones with MiXCR and retained in-frame beta chains. Entries that share a CDR3 protein sequence are merged under the most common genes and DNA. Clone size and V and J calls follow TCRdb, not the original study. The sample data list 550,000 to 650,000 distinct CDR3 sequences, and roughly a sixth of these were observed just once. The ten most abundant clones make up about 7.4% of the sample.

This clonotype originated in an adult woman who had mild COVID-19 (a few samples of this study predate the infection). The sample titles of this study are shuffled in the database, so cell type and time point are left out; the donor was told from shared clones. The V and J segments used are TRBV6-2 or TRBV6-3 and TRBJ2-7, with 7 junctional bases fitting TRBD1. The sample was PBMCs or a T cell subset sorted from them (not recorded which). CDR3 sequence: CASRYDRASEQYF. The base sequence is TGTGCCAGCAGATACGACAGGGCGAGCGAGCAGTACTTC.